This TCR beta chain came from a study of blood T cells in healthy people across ages. V lost 4 bases, J lost 0 bases, and 7 bases lay in between. This CDR3 is 13 amino acids long. PCR was performed a second time for about 7 to 11 cycles using a sample-barcoded 5' primer and a J-beta primer mix. One entry per CDR3 protein, called by TCRdb with MiXCR from the 5' RACE reads. The sample comprises 600,000 to 900,000 distinct CDR3 sequences, under 30% of which are singletons, and 3% rests with the top ten. These data also featured in a second study, about T cells of mothers and their children. That study reports: At a rate of around 1.6 ug per 15 ul, cDNA synthesis received all of the extracted RNA. Researchers report slightly higher, though non-significant, overlap in related mother-child pairs than in unrelated pairs.

J is TRBJ2-7 and V is TRBV12-3 or TRBV12-4; D gene unclear. The receptor's source is a boy aged 10-17 years in good health. Sequenced material: blood. The CDR3, as DNA: TGTGCCAGCAGTTACAGACCCTCCTACGAGCAGTACTTC. Residues: CASSYRPSYEQYF.